Listed below are T cell receptor beta chains from one sample, sequenced in a study of neoadjuvant anti-PD-1 for oral cavity cancer. The data were produced by immunoSEQ multiplex PCR, yet TCRdb's version contains in-frame clones alone and is incomplete. Altogether roughly 34,000 clones are present, approximately 87% being singletons, with the ten largest covering roughly 3.6%. The sequences come from PBMCs, collected before nivolumab (anti-PD-1) treatment. All receptors derive from a person aged 35-79 years with oral cavity squamous cell carcinoma. Each CDR3 is given with its conserved first and last residue. D genes are given only for firm matches. Size is omitted from some rows. Given values are once, few, many or a class for expanded clones.

j_call: TRBJ1-5; clone_size: -; v_call: TRBV7-7; d_call: -; cdr3_length: 16; cdr3_aa: CASSPGQVKGNQPQHF; cdr3_nt: TGTGCCAGCAGCCCCGGACAAGTGAAGGGCAATCAGCCCCAGCATTTT
j_call: TRBJ1-3; clone_size: -; v_call: TRBV7-9; d_call: -; cdr3_length: 15; cdr3_aa: CASSPPGSSGNTIYF; cdr3_nt: TGTGCCAGCAGCCCACCCGGAAGCTCTGGAAACACCATATATTTT
j_call: TRBJ1-2; clone_size: -; v_call: TRBV19; d_call: -; cdr3_length: 14; cdr3_aa: CASSVNRDLYGYTF; cdr3_nt: TGTGCCAGTAGTGTCAACAGGGACCTCTATGGCTACACCTTC
j_call: TRBJ1-1; clone_size: -; v_call: TRBV29-1; d_call: TRBD1; cdr3_length: 13; cdr3_aa: CSVEGQGAFGAFF; cdr3_nt: TGCAGCGTTGAAGGACAGGGGGCGTTCGGCGCTTTCTTT
j_call: TRBJ1-3; clone_size: -; v_call: TRBV5-6; d_call: -; cdr3_length: 14; cdr3_aa: CASSLVITGNTIYF; cdr3_nt: TGTGCCAGCAGCTTGGTGATTACTGGAAACACCATATATTTT
j_call: TRBJ2-5; clone_size: once; v_call: TRBV19; d_call: -; cdr3_length: 15; cdr3_aa: CASSIRGRGQETQYF; cdr3_nt: TGTGCCAGTAGTATAAGGGGCAGGGGCCAAGAGACCCAGTACTTC
j_call: TRBJ1-1; clone_size: -; v_call: TRBV7-6; d_call: -; cdr3_length: 15; cdr3_aa: CASSYIDSMNTEAFF; cdr3_nt: TGTGCCAGCAGCTATATAGACAGCATGAACACTGAAGCTTTCTTT
j_call: TRBJ1-4; clone_size: -; v_call: TRBV5-6; d_call: TRBD1; cdr3_length: 15; cdr3_aa: CASSFLGQGFEKLFF; cdr3_nt: TGTGCCAGCAGCTTTCTAGGACAGGGCTTTGAAAAACTGTTTTTT
j_call: TRBJ1-5; clone_size: -; v_call: TRBV30; d_call: TRBD1; cdr3_length: 14; cdr3_aa: CAWDRDRVDQPQHF; cdr3_nt: TGTGCCTGGGATCGGGACAGGGTGGATCAGCCCCAGCATTTT
j_call: TRBJ1-5; clone_size: -; v_call: TRBV19; d_call: TRBD1; cdr3_length: 15; cdr3_aa: CASSSETGRNQPQHF; cdr3_nt: TGTGCCAGTAGTAGTGAGACAGGGAGAAATCAGCCCCAGCATTTT
j_call: TRBJ1-4; clone_size: once; v_call: TRBV6-1; d_call: TRBD1; cdr3_length: 17; cdr3_aa: CASSEGQGNRVLEKLFF; cdr3_nt: TGTGCCAGCAGTGAGGGACAGGGAAATCGGGTGTTGGAAAAACTGTTTTTT
j_call: TRBJ2-7; clone_size: -; v_call: TRBV7-8; d_call: TRBD1; cdr3_length: 14; cdr3_aa: CASSLAGQAYEQYF; cdr3_nt: TGTGCCAGCAGCTTAGCCGGACAGGCTTACGAGCAGTACTTC
j_call: TRBJ1-1; clone_size: -; v_call: TRBV4-3; d_call: TRBD1; cdr3_length: 15; cdr3_aa: CASSQQQGEGTEAFF; cdr3_nt: TGCGCCAGCAGCCAGCAACAGGGGGAAGGGACTGAAGCTTTCTTT
j_call: TRBJ2-5; clone_size: once; v_call: TRBV5-6; d_call: TRBD1; cdr3_length: 15; cdr3_aa: CASSLLGQGQETQYF; cdr3_nt: TGTGCCAGCAGCCTGCTGGGACAGGGGCAAGAGACCCAGTACTTC
j_call: TRBJ2-1; clone_size: -; v_call: TRBV19; d_call: -; cdr3_length: 13; cdr3_aa: CASSLLTGNEQFF; cdr3_nt: TGTGCCAGTAGCCTATTAACAGGGAATGAGCAGTTCTTC
j_call: TRBJ2-7; clone_size: -; v_call: TRBV6-5; d_call: TRBD2; cdr3_length: 16; cdr3_aa: CASSFHPSGAAYEQYF; cdr3_nt: TGTGCCAGCAGTTTCCATCCTAGCGGGGCCGCCTACGAGCAGTACTTC
j_call: TRBJ1-2; clone_size: -; v_call: TRBV18; d_call: -; cdr3_length: 16; cdr3_aa: CASSLMGGAPNYGYTF; cdr3_nt: TGTGCCAGCTCATTAATGGGGGGTGCGCCTAACTATGGCTACACCTTC
j_call: TRBJ1-1; clone_size: -; v_call: TRBV19; d_call: -; cdr3_length: 15; cdr3_aa: CASSIRAGRNTEAFF; cdr3_nt: TGTGCCAGTAGTATTCGGGCAGGCCGGAACACTGAAGCTTTCTTT
j_call: TRBJ2-5; clone_size: -; v_call: TRBV4-1; d_call: -; cdr3_length: 15; cdr3_aa: CASSQVVRGQETQYF; cdr3_nt: TGCGCCAGCAGCCAAGTTGTGAGGGGCCAAGAGACCCAGTACTTC
j_call: TRBJ1-5; clone_size: -; v_call: TRBV27; d_call: -; cdr3_length: 14; cdr3_aa: CASSSVGGRQPQHF; cdr3_nt: TGTGCCAGCAGTTCAGTGGGGGGGCGGCAGCCCCAGCATTTT
j_call: TRBJ2-5; clone_size: -; v_call: TRBV9; d_call: TRBD2; cdr3_length: 16; cdr3_aa: CASSLGASGAQETQYF; cdr3_nt: TGTGCCAGCAGCCTAGGGGCTAGCGGGGCCCAAGAGACCCAGTACTTC
j_call: TRBJ1-5; clone_size: -; v_call: TRBV15; d_call: -; cdr3_length: 15; cdr3_aa: CATSRDSQYNQPQHF; cdr3_nt: TGTGCCACCAGCAGAGATTCCCAGTACAATCAGCCCCAGCATTTT
j_call: TRBJ1-2; clone_size: -; v_call: TRBV4-3; d_call: -; cdr3_length: 15; cdr3_aa: CASSQETGNGYGYTF; cdr3_nt: TGCGCCAGCAGCCAAGAGACCGGGAACGGCTATGGCTACACCTTC
j_call: TRBJ1-2; clone_size: -; v_call: TRBV7-9; d_call: -; cdr3_length: 14; cdr3_aa: CASSPHGEGSGYTF; cdr3_nt: TGTGCCAGCAGCCCCCATGGGGAGGGGTCCGGCTACACCTTC